The 15 T cell receptor beta chains below come from one sample, sequenced in a study of regulatory T cells in long-lasting Graves disease (dated by TCRdb to about 2021). The time point label for this specimen denotes: newly diagnosed GD, antithyroid drugs for less than 3 months. For both TCR sequencing and RNA sequencing, RNA was extracted from PBMCs in TRIzol. The library was generated by multiplex PCR. The sequencing machine was an Illumina HiSeq 4000. CDR3 regions were amplified by Arm-PCR with iRepertoire HTBI primers to construct TCR beta libraries. Using fastp at Q25 and MiXCR, TCRdb reprocessed the public reads and kept productive beta chains. Rows with a matching CDR3 protein are joined into one entry that keeps the most common DNA and genes. The sample table lists about 530,000 distinct CDR3 sequences, around 16% of them with a count of one. Approximately 25% of the sample is taken by the ten largest.

This sample was shared with a second study, whose subject was T cells in Graves' hyperthyroidism and ophthalmopathy.

The specimen comprised peripheral blood mononuclear cells (PBMCs), sampled at new diagnosis, from a patient treated with antithyroid drugs. These TCRs come from a middle-aged woman with Graves disease. Donor details come from another sample of the same person, matched by shared clones.

The V and J genes are TRBV5-1 and TRBJ2-5; D may correspond to TRBD1 or TRBD2 (5 bases each). CDR1 and CDR2 (germline): SGHRS, YFSETQ. With 1 base removed from V and 2 bases from J, the gap between germline ends came to 18 bases. The CDR3 is made up of 17 amino acids. The CDR3 is CASSLWGGGGLQETQYF. The CDR3, as DNA: TGCGCCAGCAGCTTGTGGGGCGGTGGGGGATTGCAAGAGACCCAGTACTTC.

This clonotype was counted at least ten times. The chain employs TRBV20-1 and TRBJ2-1; D remains unclear. Per the germline V gene, CDR1 is DFQATT and CDR2 is SNEGSKA (reference sequence). Trimming left V 0 bases short and J 8 bases short, with 17 bases between. CDR3 length: 15 residues. In DNA form, the CDR3 reads TGCAGTGCTAGAGATGGAGCAGACTTGGTCTATGAGCAGTTCTTC. It encodes CSARDGADLVYEQFF.

In its sample, this clonotype was seen many times. CDR3 DNA sequence: TGCAGTGCTGATACGCAGTATTTT. Residues: CSADTQYF. This chain links TRBV20-1 with TRBJ2-3; no clear D. CDR3 length: 8 amino acids. In germline, CDR1 is DFQATT, CDR2 SNEGSKA (reference sequence). The V end was cut by 5 bases, the J end by 6 bases, with 0 bases between.

In its sample, this clonotype was seen a few times. The CDR3 here is CASITELGEKLFF. The CDR3 nucleotides are TGTGCCAGCATTACAGAGCTGGGTGAAAAACTGTTTTTT. The chain recombines TRBV2 with TRBJ1-4; D gene uncertain. The CDR3 totals 13 residues. Germline V CDR1 and CDR2: SNHLY, FYNNEI. Trimming stripped 7 bases from V and 7 bases from J, with 13 bases between.

This clonotype has a count of ten or more. The chain couples TRBV6-1 to TRBJ2-7; 8 nucleotides line up with TRBD1. The germline gives CDR1 MNHNS, CDR2 SASEGT. V trimming: 8 bases; J trimming: 2 bases; junction bases outside the gene matches: 5. This CDR3 comprises 13 residues. CDR3 region: CASSPTGAYEQYF. As DNA, the CDR3 is TGTGCCAGCTCACCGACAGGGGCCTACGAGCAGTACTTC.

This clonotype was observed at least ten times. The chain combines TRBV19 with TRBJ1-1, with 8 bases fitting TRBD1. The CDR3 is 15 residues long. V shed 5 bases and J 2 bases; nucleotides not matched to a gene: 7. The germline V gene has CDR1 LNHDA and CDR2 SQIVND (reference sequence). The chain's CDR3 is CASSPRQGINTEAFF. The CDR3, as DNA: TGTGCCAGTAGTCCGAGACAGGGGATCAACACTGAAGCTTTCTTT. Full variable domain (remainder filled in from reference TRBV19 and TRBJ1-1): DGGITQSPKYLFRKEGQNVTLSCEQNLNHDAMYWYRQDPGQGLRLIYYSQIVNDFQKGDIAEGYSVSREKKESFPLTVTSAQKNPTAFYLCASSPRQGINTEAFFGQGTRLTVV.

The rearrangement links TRBV2 to TRBJ1-2; 8 bases are a match to TRBD1. Losses at the gene ends were 8 bases for V and 0 bases for J; bases not matched to a gene: 8. CDR1 and CDR2 from the germline V gene are SNHLY and FYNNEI. This CDR3 has 15 amino acids. CDR3 sequence (DNA): TGTGCCAGCGGGGGACAGGCGACCTCTAACTATGGCTACACCTTC. Translating gives CASGGQATSNYGYTF.

In its sample, this clonotype was seen many times. The rearrangement uses TRBV7-3 and TRBJ2-5, with D perhaps TRBD2 (5 bases). Trimming removed 1 base from V and 1 base from J, with 7 bases in between. This CDR3 contains 14 residues. Germline CDR1 is SGHTA and CDR2 is FQGTGA. DNA for the CDR3: TGTGCCAGCAGCTTAATGGGGAGCCAAGAGACCCAGTACTTC. Translation: CASSLMGSQETQYF.

J is TRBJ2-5 and V is TRBV15; D unclear. There are 12 residues in the CDR3. Trimming took 3 bases from V and 3 from J, leaving 5 bases between them. CDR1 and CDR2 (germline): LNHNV, YYDKDF (reference sequence). The CDR3 DNA reads TGTGCCACCAGCAGGCCGAAAGAGACCCAGTACTTC. This codes for CATSRPKETQYF.

Only a few counts were recorded for this clonotype. The chain uses TRBV7-9 and TRBJ1-5, with D unclear. Per the germline V gene, CDR1 is SEHNR and CDR2 is FQNEAQ (reference sequence). This CDR3 spans 14 amino acids. Trimming pared 5 bases from V and 7 bases from J, leaving 15 bases between. Here the CDR3 DNA reads TGTGCCAGCAGCCCGCATGAGACGGGACAGCCCCAGCATTTT. It translates to CASSPHETGQPQHF.

The table lists this clonotype with many counts. The chain links TRBV7-8 to TRBJ2-3, with 9 bases identical to TRBD1. Germline CDR1 reads SGHVS; CDR2 reads FQNEAQ. Trimming cost V 4 bases and J 5 bases; bases outside gene matches: 4. The CDR3 is made up of 14 amino acids. This CDR3 is CASSSGTGLDTQYF. CDR3 coding DNA: TGTGCCAGCAGCTCCGGGACAGGGCTAGATACGCAGTATTTT.

The V gene is TRBV29-1, the J gene TRBJ1-1, with no clear D. V lost 4 bases and J 0 bases, leaving 18 bases between the germline ends. CDR1 is SQVTM and CDR2 is ANQGSEA in the germline V gene. This CDR3 spans 16 amino acids. The CDR3 DNA is TGCAGCGTTGTCCCCCCAGGCGGGTCTTTGAACACTGAAGCTTTCTTT. As protein: CSVVPPGGSLNTEAFF. Full variable domain (remainder filled in from reference TRBV29-1 and TRBJ1-1): SAVISQKPSRDICQRGTSLTIQCQVDSQVTMMFWYRQQPGQSLTLIATANQGSEATYESGFVIDKFPISRPNLTFSTLTVSNMSPEDSSIYLCSVVPPGGSLNTEAFFGQGTRLTVV.

CDR3 DNA sequence: TGTGCCGGCAAACCCAGCGGGGCTACTAGCGGGGGTTACGAGCAGTACTTC. Translated: CAGKPSGATSGGYEQYF. The chain carries TRBV6-1 and TRBJ2-7; the match to TRBD2 covers 11 bases. J was trimmed by 4 bases and V by 11 bases; bases with no gene match: 19. Germline-derived CDR1 and CDR2 are MNHNS and SASEGT. The CDR3 runs to 17 residues.

There are a few counts of this clonotype. A read error may account for a junction end that differs from germline. This chain links TRBV4-1 with TRBJ1-2; 8 positions match TRBD1. Germline V gives CDR1 MGHRA, CDR2 YSYEKL. The CDR3 has 13 residues. DNA of the CDR3: TGTGCCAGCAGCCAGGGACAGGTATATGGCTACACCTTC. This translates into CASSQGQVYGYTF.

Of note for this clonotype: The germline gene is not matched at one end of the junction; a read error may be the cause. This chain links TRBV20-1 with TRBJ2-2; possibly TRBD2 for D (6 bases). There are 16 residues in the CDR3. CDR1 and CDR2 from the germline V gene are DFQATT and SNEGSKA (reference sequence). The CDR3 nucleotides are TGCAGTGCTAGGAGGGAGGAGGGGCTGAGCACCGGGGGGCTGTTTTTT. The encoded protein is CSARREEGLSTGGLFF.